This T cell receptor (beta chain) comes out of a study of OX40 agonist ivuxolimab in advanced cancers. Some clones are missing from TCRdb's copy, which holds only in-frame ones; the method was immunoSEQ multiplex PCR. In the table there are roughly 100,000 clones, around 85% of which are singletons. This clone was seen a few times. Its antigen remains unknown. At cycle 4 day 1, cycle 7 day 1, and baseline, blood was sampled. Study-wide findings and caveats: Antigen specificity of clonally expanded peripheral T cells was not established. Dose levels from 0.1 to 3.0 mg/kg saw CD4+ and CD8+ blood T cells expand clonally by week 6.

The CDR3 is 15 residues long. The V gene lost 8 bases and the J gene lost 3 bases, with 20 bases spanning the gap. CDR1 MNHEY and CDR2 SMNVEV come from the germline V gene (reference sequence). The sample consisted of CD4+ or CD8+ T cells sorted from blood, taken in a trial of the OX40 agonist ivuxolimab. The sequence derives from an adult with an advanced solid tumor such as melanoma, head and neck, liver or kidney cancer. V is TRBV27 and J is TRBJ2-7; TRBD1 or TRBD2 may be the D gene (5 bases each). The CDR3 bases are TGTGCCAGCCCTTTAAGAGGGGAAGTAAGCTACGAGCAGTACTTC. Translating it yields CASPLRGEVSYEQYF.